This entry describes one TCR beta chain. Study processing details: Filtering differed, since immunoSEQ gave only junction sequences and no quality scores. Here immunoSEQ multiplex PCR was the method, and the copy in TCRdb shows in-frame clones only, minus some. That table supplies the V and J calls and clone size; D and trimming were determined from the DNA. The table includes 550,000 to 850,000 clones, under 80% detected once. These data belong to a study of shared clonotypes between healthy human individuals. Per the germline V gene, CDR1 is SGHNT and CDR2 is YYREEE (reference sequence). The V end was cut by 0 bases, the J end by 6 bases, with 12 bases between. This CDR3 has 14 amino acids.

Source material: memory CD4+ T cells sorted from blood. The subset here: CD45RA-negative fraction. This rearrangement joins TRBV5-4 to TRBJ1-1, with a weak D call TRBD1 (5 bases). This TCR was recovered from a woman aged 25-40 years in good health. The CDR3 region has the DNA TGTGCCAGCAGCTTGGCCGCGGGGACCTCTGAAGCTTTCTTT. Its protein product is CASSLAAGTSEAFF.